The clone carrying this T cell receptor beta chain was detected only a few times. Its matching antigen is unknown. The data were obtained in a study of identical twins. Study-level results: Models underestimated TCR alpha sharing (out-of-frame) in monozygotic twins.

Among all donors, each was a healthy Caucasian. Germline V CDR1 and CDR2: MNHEY, SVGEGT. CDR3 size: 12 residues. V gave up 6 bases and J gave up 5 bases, with 8 bases separating them. A universal primer site was added by template switching, and unique molecular identifiers were carried by the cDNA. TCRdb recomputed calls from the 5' RACE reads with MiXCR, one row per CDR3 protein. The repertoire holds under 250,000 distinct CDR3 sequences, with 6% to 9% as singletons. This sample also belongs to another study, concerning yellow fever vaccine responses in identical twins.

Sequencing was carried out using memory (CD45RO+) T cells sorted from blood. The receptor's source is a woman between 18 and 29 years old in good health. The chain couples TRBV6-2 or TRBV6-3 to TRBJ2-1; D remains unclear. The CDR3 spells CASSQNNNEQFF. CDR3 bases: TGTGCCAGCAGCCAAAATAACAATGAGCAGTTCTTC.